The T cell receptor (beta chain) under discussion was sequenced for a study of cytomegalovirus exposure and HLA in healthy donors. J gave up 0 bases and V 3 bases, and 2 bases lay outside the gene matches. The CDR3 spans 15 residues. CDR1 and CDR2 (germline): KGHSH, LQKENI. Primers included in the PCR were 60 Vbeta and 13 Jbeta primers. Sequencing used immunoSEQ multiplex PCR; TCRdb keeps in-frame clones, though not all of them. This sample has 75,000 to 95,000 clones; roughly 80% occur once, and the top ten carry around 2.3%. The chain recombines TRBV18 with TRBJ1-1, with 9 positions matching TRBD1. This clonotype was obtained from a man aged 18-30 years in good health and CMV-seronegative. Sample: PBMCs. The CDR3 DNA is TGTGCCAGCTCACCGGGACAGGGCATGAACACTGAAGCTTTCTTT. Translating it yields CASSPGQGMNTEAFF.